This TCR beta chain derives from a study of T-cell reconstitution after alpha-beta-depleted transplantation in children. TCRbeta library preparation incorporated unique molecular identifiers. A single record per CDR3 protein comes from TCRdb applying MiXCR to the PCR reads. Of some 530,000 distinct CDR3 sequences in the sample, 9.5% to 15% are singletons; the top ten hold around 5.6%. Germline CDR1 and CDR2: MNHEY and SMNVEV (reference sequence). The CDR3 sequence is 17 residues long. The germline V and J ends were trimmed by 5 bases and 4 bases, with 21 bases remaining between them. The clonotype originates from a human donor who donated a stem cell graft to a child with combined immunodeficiency. The genes are TRBV27 and TRBJ2-1; tentatively, D is TRBD1 (6 bases). The sample consisted of PBMCs from the stem cell graft donor, taken from the stem cell graft. As DNA, the CDR3 is TGTGCCAGCAGTCCCCCGACAGGTTACCTTCCTTACAATGAGCAGTTCTTC. This codes for CASSPPTGYLPYNEQFF.